This TCR beta chain was sequenced during a study of shared clonotypes between healthy human individuals. Broader study findings: A generally larger estimated richness was seen in naive subsets than in memory subsets. When naive CD4 clonotypes were compared across a few donors, about 4.8% were shared. Clonotypes shared by all four donors outscored non-shared clonotypes in generation probability.

The assay was immunoSEQ multiplex PCR, and TCRdb's table has in-frame clones only and misses some. Of about 2.4 million clones in the sample, roughly 92% were seen once. CD45RA-negative memory and CD45RA+ naive subsets were split from the CD4+ cells. Regarding this clone: Its cognate antigen is unknown.

Trimming removed 7 bases from V and 5 bases from J, with 14 bases in between. The CDR3 is 14 amino acids. Germline V CDR1 and CDR2: SGHAT, FQNNGV. This chain joins TRBV11-2 and TRBJ1-4, with D tentatively TRBD1 (6 bases). The clonotype comes from a man between 18 and 29 years old in good health. Sequencing input: naive CD4+ T cells sorted from blood. Subset meaning: CD45RA+ positively selected. The chain's CDR3 is CASTPRGGNEKLFF. CDR3 nucleotide sequence: TGTGCCAGCACCCCTCGGGGGGGCAATGAAAAACTGTTTTTT.